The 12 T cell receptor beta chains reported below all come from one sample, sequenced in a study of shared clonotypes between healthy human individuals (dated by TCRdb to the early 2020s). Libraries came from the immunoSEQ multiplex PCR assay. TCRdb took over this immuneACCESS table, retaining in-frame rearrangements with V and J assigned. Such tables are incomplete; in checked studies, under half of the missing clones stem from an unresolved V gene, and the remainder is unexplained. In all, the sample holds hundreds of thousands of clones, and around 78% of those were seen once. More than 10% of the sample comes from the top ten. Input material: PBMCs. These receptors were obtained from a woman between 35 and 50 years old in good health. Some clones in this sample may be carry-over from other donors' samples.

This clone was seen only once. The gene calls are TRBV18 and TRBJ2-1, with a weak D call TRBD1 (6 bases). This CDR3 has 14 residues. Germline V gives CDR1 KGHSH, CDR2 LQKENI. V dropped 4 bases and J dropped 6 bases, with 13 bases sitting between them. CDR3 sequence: CASSRRGGTNEQFF. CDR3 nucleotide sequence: TGTGCCAGCTCACGCCGAGGGGGAACCAATGAGCAGTTCTTC.

Here the CDR3 DNA reads TGTGCCAGCAGCCCCAGGGGTAGTCGGGAGCAGTACTTC. Its translation is CASSPRGSREQYF. The chain has TRBV2 and TRBJ2-7; possible D gene TRBD1, 6 bases. The germline V gene has CDR1 SNHLY and CDR2 FYNNEI. This CDR3 spans 13 amino acids. Trimming left V 6 bases short and J 7 bases short, with 16 bases between.

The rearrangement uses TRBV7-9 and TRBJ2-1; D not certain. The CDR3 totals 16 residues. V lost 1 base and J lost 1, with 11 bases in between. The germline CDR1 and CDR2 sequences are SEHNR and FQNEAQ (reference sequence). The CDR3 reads CASSLEVTSSYNEQFF. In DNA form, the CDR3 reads TGTGCCAGCAGCTTAGAAGTCACCTCTTCCTACAATGAGCAGTTCTTC.

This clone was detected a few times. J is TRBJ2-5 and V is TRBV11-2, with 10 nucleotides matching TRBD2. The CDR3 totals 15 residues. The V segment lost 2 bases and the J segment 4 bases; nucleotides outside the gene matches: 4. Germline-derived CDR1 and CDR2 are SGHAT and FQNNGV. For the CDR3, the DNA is TGTGCCAGCAGCTTAACCTCTAGCGGGGGAGAGACCCAGTACTTC. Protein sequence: CASSLTSSGGETQYF.

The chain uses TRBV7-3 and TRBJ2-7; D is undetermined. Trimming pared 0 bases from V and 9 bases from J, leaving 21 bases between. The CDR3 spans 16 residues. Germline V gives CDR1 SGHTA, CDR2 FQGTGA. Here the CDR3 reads CASSLTLGLGCFVQYF. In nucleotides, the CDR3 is TGTGCCAGCAGCTTAACGCTTGGCCTAGGATGCTTCGTGCAGTACTTC.

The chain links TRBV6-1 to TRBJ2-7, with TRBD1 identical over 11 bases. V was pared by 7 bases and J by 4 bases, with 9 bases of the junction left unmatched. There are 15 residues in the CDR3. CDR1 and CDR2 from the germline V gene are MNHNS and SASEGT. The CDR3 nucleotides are TGTGCCAGCAACCAGGACAGGGGGCGCGGGTACGAGCAGTACTTC. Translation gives CASNQDRGRGYEQYF.

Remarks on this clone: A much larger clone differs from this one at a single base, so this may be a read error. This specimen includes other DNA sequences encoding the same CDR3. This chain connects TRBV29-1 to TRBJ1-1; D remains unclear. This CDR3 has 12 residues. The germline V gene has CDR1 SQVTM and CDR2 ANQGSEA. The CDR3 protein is CSVVVSQSEAFF. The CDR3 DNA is TGCAGTGTTGTGGTCTCCCAAAGTGAAGCTTTCTTT.

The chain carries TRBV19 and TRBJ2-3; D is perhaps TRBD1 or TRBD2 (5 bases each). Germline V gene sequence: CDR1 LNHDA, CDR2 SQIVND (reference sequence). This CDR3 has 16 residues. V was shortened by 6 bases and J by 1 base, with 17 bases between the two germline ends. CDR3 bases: TGTGCCAGTAGCCCAACCCCGGGACGGGGCACAGATACGCAGTATTTT. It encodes CASSPTPGRGTDTQYF.

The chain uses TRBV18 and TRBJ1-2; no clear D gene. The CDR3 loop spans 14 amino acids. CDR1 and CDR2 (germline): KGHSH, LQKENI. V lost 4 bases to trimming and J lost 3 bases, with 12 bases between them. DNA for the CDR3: TGTGCCAGCTCACAATCACGGGCAGACTATGGCTACACCTTC. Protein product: CASSQSRADYGYTF.

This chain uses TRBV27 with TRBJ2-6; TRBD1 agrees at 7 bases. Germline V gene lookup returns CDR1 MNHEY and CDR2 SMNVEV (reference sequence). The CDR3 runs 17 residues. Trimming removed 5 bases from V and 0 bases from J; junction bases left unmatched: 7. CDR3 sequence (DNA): TGTGCCAGCAGTGCTTGGGGACAGAACTCTGGGGCCAACGTCCTGACTTTC. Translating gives CASSAWGQNSGANVLTF.

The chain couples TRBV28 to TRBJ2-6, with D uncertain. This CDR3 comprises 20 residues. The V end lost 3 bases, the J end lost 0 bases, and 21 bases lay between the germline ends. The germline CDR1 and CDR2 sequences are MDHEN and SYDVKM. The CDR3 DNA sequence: TGTGCCAGCAGTTTTCTCCGCCTAGACCAAAGCCACTCTGGGGCCAACGTCCTGACTTTC. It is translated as CASSFLRLDQSHSGANVLTF.

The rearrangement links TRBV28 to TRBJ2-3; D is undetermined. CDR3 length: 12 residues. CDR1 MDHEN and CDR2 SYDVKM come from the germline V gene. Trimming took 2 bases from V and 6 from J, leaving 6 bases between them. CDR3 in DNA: TGTGCCAGCAGTTTACCATCCGATACGCAGTATTTT. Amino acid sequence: CASSLPSDTQYF.